This T cell receptor beta chain was identified during a study of PD-1 blockade in classical Hodgkin lymphoma. About the study: The nivolumab dose that patients received was 3 mg/kg, given intravenously every 2 weeks. Study-wide points: CD4+ TCR diversity climbed significantly by C4D1, unlike CD8+ TCR diversity. Newly diagnosed patients reportedly had lower baseline TCR diversity than healthy donors.

Time point indicated: cycle 4 day 1 (C4D1), after 6 weeks of nivolumab. Each patient experienced a relapse that followed autologous stem cell transplantation, and brentuximab vedotin exposure varied. CD4+ T cells were purified from thawed PBMCs by negative selection. Patients showed best responses of complete response, partial response or progressive disease. About this clone: Antigen: not known.

Germline V lookup: CDR1 KGHSH, CDR2 LQKENI. The CDR3 consists of 14 residues. The junction had 6 bases not matched to a gene; V was cut back by 6 bases and J by 5 bases. Here immunoSEQ multiplex PCR was the method, and the copy in TCRdb shows in-frame clones only, minus some. The profile shows tens of thousands of clones, roughly nine tenths of them singletons. This clonotype was obtained from a human donor with classical Hodgkin lymphoma. The starting material was CD4+ T cells from blood, obtained before the fourth cycle of nivolumab. V is TRBV18 and J is TRBJ2-1, with TRBD2 matching over 8 bases. The CDR3 is CASSPGLAHNEQFF. CDR3 in DNA: TGTGCCAGCTCCCCCGGACTAGCCCACAATGAGCAGTTCTTC.